This T cell receptor (gamma chain) was found in a study of Vδ1+ human thymocytes. Study outcomes and limitations: TRD repertoires were essentially private, unlike widely shared TRG clonotypes. Thymic TRG and TRD repertoires appeared highly polyclonal.

RNA was extracted from the cells and then reverse transcribed. Pooled V-gene forward primers with one constant-region reverse primer generated the CDR3 amplicons by multiplex PCR. TCRdb reanalysed the multiplex PCR reads via CATT. The repertoire has over 25,000 gamma-chain clones, around 18% of them found once; the top ten carry under 2%. The V segment lost 5 bases and the J segment 0 bases; nucleotides outside the gene matches: 6. CDR1 is VENAVY and CDR2 is YDSYNSRV in the germline V gene. The CDR3 extends over 15 amino acids. There are a few counts of this clone. The antigen remains unidentified. V is TRGV8 and J is TRGJP1. The specimen sequenced was Vdelta1+ gamma-delta thymocytes from the thymus. Described subset: FACS-sorted CD3+ TCRalphabeta- TCRVdelta1+ TCRVdelta2- thymocytes. The receptor's source is a boy under two years old who had congenital heart surgery. The CDR3 region is CATWVPYTTGWFKIF. CDR3 sequence (DNA): TGTGCCACCTGGGTCCCGTATACCACTGGTTGGTTCAAGATATTT.